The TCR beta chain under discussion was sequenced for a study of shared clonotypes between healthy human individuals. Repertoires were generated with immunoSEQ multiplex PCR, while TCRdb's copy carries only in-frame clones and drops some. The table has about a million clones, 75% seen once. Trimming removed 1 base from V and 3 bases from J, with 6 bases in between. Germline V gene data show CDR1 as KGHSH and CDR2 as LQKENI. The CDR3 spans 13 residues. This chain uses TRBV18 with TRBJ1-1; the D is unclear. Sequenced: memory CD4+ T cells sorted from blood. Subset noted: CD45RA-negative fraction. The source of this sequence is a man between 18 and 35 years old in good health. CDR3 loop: CASSPHKDTEAFF. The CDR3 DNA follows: TGTGCCAGCTCACCACATAAGGACACTGAAGCTTTCTTT.